The next 5 T cell receptor beta chains were all read from a single sample in a study of T cell responses to AZD1222 COVID-19 vaccine. Only in-frame clones appear in the TCRdb table, and some are missing; sequencing was by immunoSEQ multiplex PCR. The table includes about 93,000 clones, 85% to 90% detected once. This specimen consisted of peripheral blood, obtained on day 0 of MenACWY control vaccination. The source is an adult in good health.

The CDR3 protein is CASGLELGSGNTIYF. DNA for the CDR3: TGTGCTAGTGGTTTGGAACTGGGATCTGGAAACACCATATATTTT. The chain uses TRBV12-5 and TRBJ1-3; D remains unclear. This CDR3 is 15 amino acids long. CDR1 is LGHNT and CDR2 is FRNRAP in the germline V gene. Deletions cut 1 base from V and 1 base from J, with 8 bases between.

This CDR3 is CASTLDRGSGANVLTF. In nucleotides, the CDR3 is TGTGCCAGCACCCTGGACAGGGGATCCGGGGCCAACGTCCTGACTTTC. The chain uses TRBV2 and TRBJ2-6; 9 nucleotides line up with TRBD1. Trimming at V came to 7 bases and at J to 4 bases, leaving 8 bases not matched to a gene. From germline, CDR1 is SNHLY and CDR2 FYNNEI. The CDR3 has 16 amino acids.

The rearrangement uses TRBV4-3 and TRBJ2-2; TRBD2 matches at 8 bases. Trimming cost V 2 bases and J 3 bases; bases outside gene matches: 11. The CDR3 length is 18 residues. Germline CDR1 reads LGHNA; CDR2 reads YSLEER. The CDR3 spells CASSQMVAGGLHTGELFF. The CDR3 coding sequence is TGCGCCAGCAGCCAAATGGTTGCGGGGGGACTTCACACCGGGGAGCTGTTTTTT.

The chain uses TRBV30 and TRBJ1-5, with a possible D match to TRBD1 (6 bases). V was pared by 0 bases and J by 9 bases, with 9 bases between. There are 12 residues in the CDR3. Per the germline V gene, CDR1 is GTSNPN and CDR2 is SVGIG (reference sequence). The CDR3 bases are TGTGCCTGGAGTGTACAGGGTGGGCCCCAGCATTTT. This translates into CAWSVQGGPQHF.

The gene calls are TRBV28 and TRBJ1-2; D remains ambiguous. The CDR3 length is 14 residues. Germline values: CDR1 MDHEN, CDR2 SYDVKM. Between the trimmed V and J ends, which lost 10 bases and 4 bases, there was a span of 19 bases. This chain's CDR3 is CATQLIVASYGYTF. The CDR3 nucleotides are TGTGCCACCCAACTAATCGTAGCCAGCTATGGCTACACCTTC.